This passage covers 8 T cell receptor beta chains from one sample sequenced in a study of cytomegalovirus exposure and HLA in healthy donors (dated by TCRdb to the late 2010s). Library preparation employed the immunoSEQ multiplex PCR assay. A mixture of 60 forward primers for TCR Vbeta segments and 13 reverse primers for TCR Jbeta segments was used in the multiplex PCR. TCRdb limited this immuneACCESS table to in-frame rearrangements with V and J called. A share of clones is missing; checked studies link under half to unresolved V genes, and the rest is unexplained. This sample lists approximately 170,000 clones; more than 65% were detected once. Roughly 2.8% of the sample is in the top ten clones. The sequencing input was PBMCs. These receptors all stem from a woman in her 30s in good health and CMV-seropositive.

V usage is TRBV11-2 and J usage is TRBJ2-7; 10 bases are a match to TRBD1. J was trimmed by 6 bases and V by 7 bases; bases with no gene match: 12. The CDR3 loop spans 15 amino acids. Germline loops: CDR1 SGHAT, CDR2 FQNNGV. The CDR3 sequence: CASTKRGTGESEQYF. The CDR3 region has the DNA TGTGCCAGCACCAAAAGGGGGACAGGGGAGTCCGAGCAGTACTTC.

The chain carries TRBV28 and TRBJ1-1; 7 bases agree with TRBD1. The germline V gene encodes CDR1 MDHEN and CDR2 SYDVKM. There are 14 residues in the CDR3. Germline trimming cut 2 bases from V and 4 bases from J; bases unmatched to any gene: 4. This CDR3 reads CASSLKGAITEAFF. The CDR3 DNA sequence: TGTGCCAGCAGTTTAAAGGGGGCAATCACTGAAGCTTTCTTT.

The genes are TRBV10-2 and TRBJ1-2; 7 nucleotides line up with TRBD1. CDR3 size: 14 residues. Trimming cost V 0 bases and J 6 bases; bases outside gene matches: 4. Looked up from germline, CDR1 is WSHSY and CDR2 is SAAADI. CDR3 bases: TGCGCCAGCAGTGAGTCCGGCAGGGGGAATGGCTACACCTTC. Protein product: CASSESGRGNGYTF.

The chain has TRBV28 and TRBJ2-1; 12 positions match TRBD2. The CDR3 has 16 residues. Germline lookup yields CDR1 MDHEN and CDR2 SYDVKM. Unmatched junction bases numbered 4, after V lost 0 bases and J lost 7 bases. The DNA of the CDR3 is TGTGCCAGCAGTTTATGGCTAGCGGGAGGGTTAAATGAGCAGTTCTTC. It translates to CASSLWLAGGLNEQFF.

The V and J genes are TRBV28 and TRBJ2-3, with D possibly matching TRBD1 (6 bases). Germline V gene sequence: CDR1 MDHEN, CDR2 SYDVKM. V shed 3 bases and J shed 2 bases, with 9 bases lying between them. The CDR3 is 14 residues long. CDR3 nucleotides: TGTGCCAGCAGTTTCACAGGGTCCACAGATACGCAGTATTTT. It specifies CASSFTGSTDTQYF.

The chain employs TRBV6-5 and TRBJ1-1; D perhaps matches TRBD1 (5 bases). Trimming pared 0 bases from V and 8 bases from J, leaving 7 bases between. CDR3 length: 12 amino acids. From germline, CDR1 is MNHEY and CDR2 SVGAGI. DNA of the CDR3: TGTGCCAGCAGTTACTCGGGGCTAGAAGCTTTCTTT. Its protein is CASSYSGLEAFF.

As to this clone: Different DNA sequences within this sample yield the same CDR3. This chain links TRBV19 with TRBJ1-1; the match to TRBD1 covers 11 bases. This CDR3 has 15 amino acids. Germline V gives CDR1 LNHDA, CDR2 SQIVND (reference sequence). V lost 3 bases and J lost 1; bases outside the gene matches: 1. The CDR3 sequence: CASSIGTGGNTEAFF. The CDR3 DNA is TGTGCCAGTAGTATTGGGACAGGGGGGAACACTGAAGCTTTCTTT. Based on the CDR3 plus reference TRBV19 and TRBJ1-1, the full variable domain is DGGITQSPKYLFRKEGQNVTLSCEQNLNHDAMYWYRQDPGQGLRLIYYSQIVNDFQKGDIAEGYSVSREKKESFPLTVTSAQKNPTAFYLCASSIGTGGNTEAFFGQGTRLTVV.

The CDR3 loop is CASNRGGTGEEAFF. For the CDR3, the DNA is TGTGCCAGCAACAGAGGGGGGACAGGGGAGGAAGCTTTCTTT. This chain connects TRBV5-6 to TRBJ1-1; 10 bases align to TRBD1. Germline loops: CDR1 SGHDT, CDR2 YYEEEE. There are 14 residues in the CDR3. V gave up 6 bases and J gave up 8 bases; unmatched junction bases: 10.